These 9 T cell receptor beta chains were all obtained from the same sample, sequenced in a study of human T cells and chemical hapten exposure (dated by TCRdb to the early 2020s). The time point label corresponds to: pre-sensitization, week 0. In the paper's terms, the treatment or condition label means: therapeutic diphenylcyclopropenone sensitization with weekly scalp DPC. To prepare the library, RACE was applied. The run used a NextSeq 500. TCRdb reprocessing: public reads trimmed at Q25 with fastp, clones called with MiXCR, in-frame beta chains kept. All rows with the same CDR3 protein become a single entry with the most common DNA and genes. Recorded for this sample are under 300,000 distinct CDR3 sequences; approximately 8% of them occurred a single time. 0.9% to 1.5% of the sample comes from the top ten. The input for sequencing was whole blood, taken in connection with sensitization to the hapten diphenylcyclopropenone (DPC). These receptors all come from a man between 18 and 35 years old with alopecia areata. Some clones in this sample may be carry-over from other donors' samples.

This clonotype has only a few counts. The chain has TRBV5-5 and TRBJ1-1, with D perhaps TRBD1 (5 bases). The V end lost 0 bases, the J end lost 4 bases, and 16 bases lay between the germline ends. CDR3 length: 16 amino acids. Germline V gene data show CDR1 as SGHKS and CDR2 as YYEKEE (reference sequence). The CDR3 spells CASSLALAGLGTEAFF. The DNA of the CDR3 is TGTGCCAGCAGCTTGGCTTTAGCAGGGTTGGGCACTGAAGCTTTCTTT.

This clonotype was seen many times. The rearrangement joins TRBV7-2 to TRBJ2-3; 8 nucleotides agree with TRBD2. After removal of 3 bases from V and 4 bases from J, the junction contained 9 bases not matched to a gene. Germline lookup yields CDR1 SGHTA and CDR2 FQGNSA. The CDR3 covers 16 residues. CDR3 protein: CASSLNRAGGPDTQYF. The CDR3 DNA reads TGTGCCAGCAGCTTGAATCGTGCGGGGGGTCCAGATACGCAGTATTTT.

The chain uses TRBV4-3 and TRBJ1-1; the D gene is possibly TRBD1 (6 bases). This CDR3 has 14 residues. Trimming took off 3 bases at V and 7 bases at J, with 15 bases between the two ends. The V gene's germline CDR1 is LGHNA and CDR2 YSLEER. CDR3 protein: CASSQRWGAIEAFF. The CDR3 nucleotides are TGCGCCAGCAGCCAGAGGTGGGGGGCGATTGAAGCTTTCTTT.

This clonotype was picked up many times. The gene calls are TRBV5-1 and TRBJ1-6; D not certain. In germline, CDR1 is SGHRS, CDR2 YFSETQ. The V gene lost 4 bases and the J gene lost 9 bases, with 11 bases spanning the gap. CDR3 length: 13 amino acids. This chain's CDR3 is CASSRERISPLHF. As DNA, the CDR3 is TGCGCCAGCAGCCGGGAACGAATTTCACCCCTCCACTTT.

The rearrangement links TRBV6-2 or TRBV6-3 to TRBJ1-4; TRBD1 matches at 7 bases. This CDR3 is 14 amino acids long. Looked up from germline, CDR1 is MNHEY and CDR2 is SVGEGT. J lost 7 bases, V lost 5 bases, and 7 bases had no gene match. The DNA for the CDR3 is TGTGCCAGCAGTGGGACAGCGCCGGGTGAAAAACTGTTTTTT. Amino acids: CASSGTAPGEKLFF.

The chain recombines TRBV3-1 with TRBJ2-2; TRBD1 matches at 12 bases. There are 17 residues in the CDR3. V dropped 4 bases and J dropped 6; count of bases not matched to a gene: 9. Per germline, CDR1 LGHDT and CDR2 YNNKEL (reference sequence). The CDR3 nucleotides read TGTGCCAGCAGCCCTTACGGGACAGGGGGCGCACCCGGGGAGCTGTTTTTT. Translated, it gives CASSPYGTGGAPGELFF.

The V gene is TRBV20-1, the J gene TRBJ1-2; perhaps TRBD1 as D (5 bases). This CDR3 is built from 15 residues. Germline V gene sequence: CDR1 DFQATT, CDR2 SNEGSKA (reference sequence). The germline V and J ends were trimmed by 3 bases and 8 bases, with 22 bases remaining between them. The CDR3 spells CSASIRGDSSSGYTF. The DNA of the CDR3 is TGCAGTGCTAGTATTCGAGGGGACTCCTCTAGCGGCTACACCTTC.

V gene TRBV7-2 combines with J gene TRBJ2-3; D is tentatively TRBD1 or TRBD2 (5 bases each). The CDR3 covers 16 residues. V gave up 7 bases and J gave up 2 bases, with 19 bases separating them. CDR1 and CDR2 from the germline V gene are SGHTA and FQGNSA. The CDR3 bases are TGTGCCAGCACCCTCAGGAGAGGGGACGCCACAGATACGCAGTATTTT. It encodes CASTLRRGDATDTQYF.

This clonotype was found many times. The chain combines TRBV7-9 with TRBJ1-6; 9 bases fit TRBD1. Trimming removed 5 bases from V and 12 bases from J; junction bases left unmatched: 14. The germline V gene encodes CDR1 SEHNR and CDR2 FQNEAQ (reference sequence). The CDR3 has 16 amino acids. CDR3 in amino acids: CASSPEPDRGSKPLHF. The DNA of the CDR3 is TGTGCCAGCAGCCCAGAACCGGACAGGGGAAGTAAACCCCTCCACTTT.